The rows below give T cell receptor beta chains drawn from one sample of a study of early T cells in non-severe SARS-CoV-2 infection. MiXCR, run by TCRdb on the 5' RACE reads, gives a single entry per CDR3 protein. The sample lists 40,000 to 45,000 distinct CDR3 sequences, roughly 11% occurring once. Sample: whole blood. These receptors originate from an adult who was a healthcare worker with PCR-confirmed SARS-CoV-2 infection or an uninfected control (not recorded which). CDR3s include the opening cysteine and the closing phenylalanine or tryptophan. Fields, in order: D gene, clone size, J gene, V gene, CDR3 protein, CDR3 DNA. The D gene is left open where the match is weak. Size values are once, few and many counts, or a class for expanded clones, and some rows have none.

D: -; size: many; J: TRBJ1-1; V: TRBV29-1; CDR3: CSVEVSMNTEAFF; DNA: TGCAGCGTTGAGGTTAGCATGAACACTGAAGCTTTCTTT
D: TRBD1; size: few; J: TRBJ2-7; V: TRBV5-4; CDR3: CASSLVDRWYEQYF; DNA: TGTGCCAGCAGCTTGGTGGACAGGTGGTACGAGCAGTACTTC
D: TRBD1; size: few; J: TRBJ1-5; V: TRBV7-2; CDR3: CASSLEGQRKNQPQHF; DNA: TGTGCCAGCAGCTTAGAGGGACAGCGCAAAAATCAGCCCCAGCATTTT
D: -; size: -; J: TRBJ2-7; V: TRBV11-2; CDR3: CASSLVRGHYEQYF; DNA: TGTGCCAGCAGCTTAGTCAGGGGCCACTACGAGCAGTACTTC
D: -; size: few; J: TRBJ1-1; V: TRBV6-2/TRBV6-3; CDR3: CASSYSFSSEAFF; DNA: TGTGCCAGCAGTTACTCATTCAGCAGTGAAGCTTTCTTT
D: TRBD1; size: -; J: TRBJ2-7; V: TRBV5-4; CDR3: CASRWGQGLDEQYF; DNA: TGTGCCAGCAGATGGGGACAGGGCTTGGACGAGCAGTACTTC
D: -; size: few; J: TRBJ2-1; V: TRBV7-3; CDR3: CASSLGRVDEQFF; DNA: TGTGCCAGCAGCTTAGGCAGGGTGGATGAGCAGTTCTTC
D: -; size: few; J: TRBJ2-7; V: TRBV12-5; CDR3: CASGRGGSYEQYF; DNA: TGTGCTAGTGGACGCGGGGGCAGCTACGAGCAGTACTTC
D: TRBD1; size: many; J: TRBJ1-6; V: TRBV20-1; CDR3: CSASGGDRGDSPLHF; DNA: TGCAGTGCTAGCGGTGGGGACAGGGGTGATTCACCCCTCCACTTT
D: -; size: many; J: TRBJ2-5; V: TRBV7-9; CDR3: CASSLESGQETQYF; DNA: TGTGCCAGCAGCTTAGAAAGCGGACAAGAGACCCAGTACTTC
D: TRBD2; size: few; J: TRBJ2-1; V: TRBV29-1; CDR3: CSVPSGGPHEQFF; DNA: TGCAGCGTCCCTAGCGGGGGGCCACATGAGCAGTTCTTC
D: -; size: -; J: TRBJ1-1; V: TRBV11-2; CDR3: CASSFNGRIAEAFF; DNA: TGTGCCAGCAGCTTCAACGGGAGAATCGCTGAAGCTTTCTTT
D: -; size: many; J: TRBJ2-7; V: TRBV11-2; CDR3: CASSFPGPKEQYF; DNA: TGTGCCAGCAGCTTTCCAGGGCCTAAGGAGCAGTACTTC
D: -; size: many; J: TRBJ2-3; V: TRBV20-1; CDR3: CSASPPTQGPDTQYF; DNA: TGCAGTGCTAGCCCCCCGACCCAGGGCCCAGATACGCAGTATTTT
D: -; size: medium-sized; J: TRBJ2-1; V: TRBV7-9; CDR3: CASHGGNEQFF; DNA: TGTGCCAGCCACGGGGGAAATGAGCAGTTCTTC
D: -; size: -; J: TRBJ2-7; V: TRBV20-1; CDR3: CSARDRVGSYEQYF; DNA: TGCAGTGCTAGAGATCGAGTGGGCTCCTACGAGCAGTACTTC
D: -; size: few; J: TRBJ2-3; V: TRBV2; CDR3: CASQGGGDTQYF; DNA: TGTGCCAGCCAGGGGGGAGGAGATACGCAGTATTTT
D: TRBD1; size: -; J: TRBJ1-4; V: TRBV20-1; CDR3: CSAEDRDNEKLFF; DNA: TGCAGTGCAGAAGACAGGGATAATGAAAAACTGTTTTTT
D: TRBD1; size: many; J: TRBJ2-7; V: TRBV2; CDR3: CASTRMDRGSNGQYF; DNA: TGTGCCAGCACGCGGATGGACAGGGGGTCAAACGGGCAGTACTTC
D: TRBD1; size: -; J: TRBJ1-2; V: TRBV20-1; CDR3: CSARDPGGFGYTF; DNA: TGCAGTGCTAGAGATCCAGGGGGCTTTGGCTACACCTTC
D: -; size: -; J: TRBJ2-5; V: TRBV29-1; CDR3: CSERQTQETQYF; DNA: TGCAGCGAAAGACAGACCCAAGAGACCCAGTACTTC
D: -; size: -; J: TRBJ1-4; V: TRBV9; CDR3: CASSPSGATNEKLFF; DNA: TGTGCCAGCAGCCCATCGGGAGCAACTAATGAAAAACTGTTTTTT
D: TRBD2; size: -; J: TRBJ2-5; V: TRBV7-3; CDR3: CASSPGLAGGETQYF; DNA: TGTGCCAGCAGCCCGGGACTAGCGGGGGGAGAGACCCAGTACTTC
D: -; size: -; J: TRBJ2-3; V: TRBV11-2; CDR3: CASSLEAALGDTQYF; DNA: TGTGCCAGCAGCTTAGAAGCGGCTCTGGGGGATACGCAGTATTTT
D: TRBD2; size: -; J: TRBJ2-3; V: TRBV28; CDR3: CASILRSSGGADTQYF; DNA: TGTGCCAGCATCTTAAGGTCTAGCGGGGGCGCAGATACGCAGTATTTT
D: TRBD1; size: -; J: TRBJ1-6; V: TRBV7-2; CDR3: CASSLGQGRNSPLHF; DNA: TGTGCCAGCAGCTTGGGACAGGGGAGGAATTCACCCCTCCACTTT
D: -; size: -; J: TRBJ2-7; V: TRBV5-5; CDR3: CASSFYPSGLVGEQYF; DNA: TGTGCCAGCAGCTTTTACCCTTCAGGGCTAGTGGGGGAGCAGTACTTC
D: -; size: many; J: TRBJ1-2; V: TRBV7-6; CDR3: CASSLAQTGSHTF; DNA: TGTGCCAGCAGCTTAGCCCAGACAGGCAGTCACACCTTC
D: TRBD2; size: few; J: TRBJ2-1; V: TRBV12-3/TRBV12-4; CDR3: CASRSSGGVRQFF; DNA: TGTGCCAGCCGGTCCTCGGGAGGGGTAAGGCAGTTCTTC
D: TRBD1; size: few; J: TRBJ1-5; V: TRBV6-2/TRBV6-3; CDR3: CASSYGDSELLPQHF; DNA: TGTGCCAGCAGTTACGGGGACAGCGAATTACTCCCCCAGCATTTT
D: -; size: many; J: TRBJ2-7; V: TRBV7-8; CDR3: CASSLGTAYEQYF; DNA: TGTGCCAGCAGCTTAGGGACAGCCTACGAGCAGTACTTC